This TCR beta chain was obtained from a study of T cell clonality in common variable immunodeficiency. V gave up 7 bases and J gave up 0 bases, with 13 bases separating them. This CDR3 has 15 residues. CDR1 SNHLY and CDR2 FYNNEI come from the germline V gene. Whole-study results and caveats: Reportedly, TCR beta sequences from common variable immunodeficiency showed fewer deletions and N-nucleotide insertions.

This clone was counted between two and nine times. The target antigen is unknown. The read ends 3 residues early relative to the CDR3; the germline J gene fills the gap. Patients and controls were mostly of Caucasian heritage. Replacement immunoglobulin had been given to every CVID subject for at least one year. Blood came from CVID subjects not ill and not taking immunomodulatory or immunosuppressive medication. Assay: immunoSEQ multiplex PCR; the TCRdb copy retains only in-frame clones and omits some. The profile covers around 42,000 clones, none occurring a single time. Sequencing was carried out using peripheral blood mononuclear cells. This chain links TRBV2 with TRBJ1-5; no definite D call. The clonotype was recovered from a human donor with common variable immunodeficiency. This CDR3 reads CASKSTTYSNQPQHF. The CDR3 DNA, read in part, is TGTGCCAGCAAAAGTACGACTTATAGCAATCAGCCC.